Listed below are T cell receptor beta chains from one sample, sequenced in a study of blood T cell repertoires in COVID-19. Data came from immunoSEQ multiplex PCR; TCRdb stores just in-frame clones and leaves some out. The sample holds hundreds of thousands of clones, roughly 87% seen once. The sequenced sample consisted of PBMCs or T cells enriched from blood (not recorded which). These receptor sequences come from a woman between 35 and 50 years old who had recovered from COVID-19. CDR3s include the opening cysteine and the closing phenylalanine or tryptophan. The D gene is left open where the match is weak. The listing skips clone size in some rows; elsewhere it reads once, few, many or a size class.

TGTGCCATCAGTGCCTCAACAGGGTTCGCGAACTATGGCTACACCTTC | CAISASTGFANYGYTF | TRBV10-3 | 16 | NA | TRBJ1-2 | NA
TGTGCCAGCAGCCCTACGGGACAGGCCTACGAGCAGTACTTC | CASSPTGQAYEQYF | TRBV11-2 | 14 | TRBD1 | TRBJ2-7 | few
TGTGCCAGCAGTCCGGGGTACGAGCAGTACTTC | CASSPGYEQYF | TRBV12-3/TRBV12-4 | 11 | NA | TRBJ2-7 | NA
TGCAGCGTGGGGGGACAGGGTAGGAACGAGCAGTACTTC | CSVGGQGRNEQYF | TRBV29-1 | 13 | TRBD1 | TRBJ2-7 | NA
TGTGCCTGGAGTGTACGGGGAGGCGGCGAAAAACTGTTTTTT | CAWSVRGGGEKLFF | TRBV30 | 14 | NA | TRBJ1-4 | NA
TGTGCCACCAGCAGTGGCGGGCTCTCCTACAATGAGCAGTTCTTC | CATSSGGLSYNEQFF | TRBV15 | 15 | NA | TRBJ2-1 | NA
TGTGCCAGCAGTTACGGTCGGCCTGGGCTTAATGAAAAACTGTTTTTT | CASSYGRPGLNEKLFF | TRBV6-5 | 16 | NA | TRBJ1-4 | NA
TGTGCCTGGAGCGTACGGGGAGGCCATGAGCAGTTCTTC | CAWSVRGGHEQFF | TRBV30 | 13 | NA | TRBJ2-1 | NA
TGTGCCAGCAGCTTAATACTCGAGCAGTTCTTC | CASSLILEQFF | TRBV7-9 | 11 | NA | TRBJ2-1 | NA
TGTGCCAGCAGCTCGGTCGCGGGAGGTCGTGATGAGCAGTTCTTC | CASSSVAGGRDEQFF | TRBV7-6 | 15 | TRBD2 | TRBJ2-1 | NA
TGCAGTGCTAGTCTCACCAGCGACGAGCAGTACTTC | CSASLTSDEQYF | TRBV20-1 | 12 | NA | TRBJ2-7 | NA
TGCGCCAGCTCTTTGTGGAGACAGGGGAATAATGAAAAACTGTTTTTT | CASSLWRQGNNEKLFF | TRBV4-3 | 16 | TRBD1 | TRBJ1-4 | NA
TGTGCCAGCAGTTCCCGCCGACAGAATCAGCCCCAGCATTTT | CASSSRRQNQPQHF | TRBV27 | 14 | NA | TRBJ1-5 | NA
TGTGCCATCAGTGATCCGACAGGATGGACAGATACGCAGTATTTT | CAISDPTGWTDTQYF | TRBV10-3 | 15 | NA | TRBJ2-3 | few
TGTGCCAGTAGTATGATGGGGGCTCCTGCTCCGAGCTCCTACGAGCAGTACTTC | CASSMMGAPAPSSYEQYF | TRBV19 | 18 | NA | TRBJ2-7 | NA
TGTGCCAGTAGTGAGGCGTTCTATGGCTACACCTTC | CASSEAFYGYTF | TRBV19 | 12 | NA | TRBJ1-2 | NA
TGTGCCAGCAGCCAAGGGGCCAGGTCTAACTCTGAAGCTTTCTTT | CASSQGARSNSEAFF | TRBV3-1/TRBV3-2 | 15 | NA | TRBJ1-1 | NA
TGCGCCAGCAGCCCCAGACAGGGTGGCTCTGGGGCCAACGTCCTGACTTTC | CASSPRQGGSGANVLTF | TRBV4-1 | 17 | TRBD1 | TRBJ2-6 | NA
TGTGCCAGCAGCCAAGGGACATCCCAGGCCAGGGCGGCAGATACGCAGTATTTT | CASSQGTSQARAADTQYF | TRBV6-2/TRBV6-3 | 18 | NA | TRBJ2-3 | NA
TGTGCCTCGGTTTACGGGTCGAACTATGGCTACACCTTC | CASVYGSNYGYTF | TRBV30 | 13 | NA | TRBJ1-2 | NA
TGTGCCAGCAGCGCGGTCCAAACAGGGGGTCCTGAAGCTTTCTTT | CASSAVQTGGPEAFF | TRBV5-5 | 15 | TRBD1 | TRBJ1-1 | NA
TGTGCCAGCCAGATCGGACAGGGAGGCGAGCAGTACTTC | CASQIGQGGEQYF | TRBV2 | 13 | TRBD1 | TRBJ2-7 | NA
TGTGCCAGCAGCCAAGTACCGCTAGCGGGAGGGCCCAATGAGCAGTTCTTC | CASSQVPLAGGPNEQFF | TRBV3-1/TRBV3-2 | 17 | TRBD2 | TRBJ2-1 | NA
TGTGCCAGCAGCTTAGCCCATCCCAGCTCCTACAATGAGCAGTTCTTC | CASSLAHPSSYNEQFF | TRBV7-2 | 16 | NA | TRBJ2-1 | NA
TGTGCCAGCAGTTACCCTACAGGGGGCACCTATGGCTACACCTTC | CASSYPTGGTYGYTF | TRBV6-5 | 15 | TRBD1 | TRBJ1-2 | NA
TGTGCCAGCAGCGGGGGGATAGGAAGCAATCAGCCCCAGCATTTT | CASSGGIGSNQPQHF | TRBV3-1/TRBV3-2 | 15 | NA | TRBJ1-5 | NA
TGCGCCAGCAGCTTGGTTTCGGGTCCCAATCAGCCCCAGCATTTT | CASSLVSGPNQPQHF | TRBV5-1 | 15 | NA | TRBJ1-5 | NA
TGTGCCAGCAGTTCTGGACAGGGAGTCGGCTACGAGCAGTACTTC | CASSSGQGVGYEQYF | TRBV6-2/TRBV6-3 | 15 | TRBD1 | TRBJ2-7 | NA
TGTGCCAGTAGTACTAAGACTAGCGGGTTCACCGGGGAGCTGTTTTTT | CASSTKTSGFTGELFF | TRBV19 | 16 | TRBD2 | TRBJ2-2 | NA
TGTGCCAGCAGATTCCATGGCACAACTGAGGCCAATGAGCAGTTCTTC | CASRFHGTTEANEQFF | TRBV28 | 16 | NA | TRBJ2-1 | few
TGTGCCAGCAGCCAAGGTCGGGCTAGCGGCTTACAAGAGACCCAGTACTTC | CASSQGRASGLQETQYF | TRBV14 | 17 | TRBD2 | TRBJ2-5 | NA
TGTGCCAGCAGCCCGATCGGGGGGCTAGCGGGAGGGCGGCGAGGGCAGTACTTC | CASSPIGGLAGGRRGQYF | TRBV7-8 | 18 | TRBD2 | TRBJ2-7 | NA
TGTGCCAGCAGCTTAAGGGTAGACCGGGCCTTGGGGGGGGACTATGGCTACACCTTC | CASSLRVDRALGGDYGYTF | TRBV7-2 | 19 | NA | TRBJ1-2 | NA
TGTGCCAGCAGGCCGCCGGGACAGGGCCAGGACGAGCAGTACTTC | CASRPPGQGQDEQYF | TRBV6-5 | 15 | TRBD1 | TRBJ2-7 | NA
TGTGCCAGCAGTTACCCTGACGGCAAAGGGGGACCCCAGCATTTT | CASSYPDGKGGPQHF | TRBV6-6 | 15 | NA | TRBJ1-5 | NA
TGTGCCACCAGCAGGGGAGCGGGCTCCTACAATGAGCAGTTCTTC | CATSRGAGSYNEQFF | TRBV15 | 15 | NA | TRBJ2-1 | once
TGTGCCTGGAGGGCCCCCAACCCTGTCACAGATACGCAGTATTTT | CAWRAPNPVTDTQYF | TRBV30 | 15 | NA | TRBJ2-3 | once
TGTGCCAGCAGCCAACCCGGGACAGGGGGACCTGGGGCCAACGTCCTGACTTTC | CASSQPGTGGPGANVLTF | TRBV3-1/TRBV3-2 | 18 | TRBD1 | TRBJ2-6 | NA
TGTGCCAGCAGTCGGGACAGCTTTAACTATGGCTACACCTTC | CASSRDSFNYGYTF | TRBV28 | 14 | TRBD1 | TRBJ1-2 | NA
TGTGCCAGCAGCTTAGAAGCCGGGACAGGGGGAAAACTGTTTTTT | CASSLEAGTGGKLFF | TRBV11-2 | 15 | TRBD1 | TRBJ1-4 | NA
TGCGCCAGCAGCACCCTGGGACTACCAGCAAAGAATGAGCAGTTCTTC | CASSTLGLPAKNEQFF | TRBV4-1 | 16 | TRBD2 | TRBJ2-1 | NA
TGCGCCAGCAGCTTGGCCGCACAGGCTAGCACAGATACGCAGTATTTT | CASSLAAQASTDTQYF | TRBV5-1 | 16 | NA | TRBJ2-3 | NA
TGTGCCAGCAGAGGAGGTGGGCTAGCGTTCAATGAGCAGTTCTTC | CASRGGGLAFNEQFF | TRBV28 | 15 | NA | TRBJ2-1 | NA
TGTGCCAGCAGGCCCCGGGACAGGGTTTTGCATGAGCAGTTCTTC | CASRPRDRVLHEQFF | TRBV28 | 15 | TRBD1 | TRBJ2-1 | NA
TGTGCCAGCAGCTTAGTACACGAGACCCAGTACTTC | CASSLVHETQYF | TRBV7-2 | 12 | NA | TRBJ2-5 | NA
TGTGCCAGCAGTTACTCACAGGGCACTGAAGCTTTCTTT | CASSYSQGTEAFF | TRBV6-2/TRBV6-3 | 13 | NA | TRBJ1-1 | NA
TGCGCCAGCAGCGTCACAGGGGGAGTCGGGGAGCTGTTTTTT | CASSVTGGVGELFF | TRBV5-1 | 14 | TRBD1 | TRBJ2-2 | NA
TGTGCCACCAGCAGAGCCGGGGGAACTGAAGCTTTCTTT | CATSRAGGTEAFF | TRBV15 | 13 | NA | TRBJ1-1 | NA
TGTGCCAGTAGTGAACGGCAGGGTAATGGTGAAGCTTTCTTT | CASSERQGNGEAFF | TRBV19 | 14 | NA | TRBJ1-1 | NA
TGTGCCAGCAGTTACAGGGGCTCCCCTGGCATTCAGTACTTC | CASSYRGSPGIQYF | TRBV6-5 | 14 | NA | TRBJ2-4 | NA